The clone carrying this T cell receptor (beta chain) was counted at least ten times. This sample was included in a study of T cells after yellow fever vaccination. Across the study: Sorting by CD3, CD45RA, CCR7 and CD95 gave EM, EMRA, CM and Tscm subsets.

MiXCR, applied by TCRdb to the 5' RACE reads, yields one record per CDR3 protein. Of about 25,000 distinct CDR3 sequences in the sample, 5% to 6% were seen once. The CDR3 runs 16 residues. V was cut by 3 bases and J by 3 bases, with 16 bases left in between. Material: PBMCs, either bulk or a sorted T-cell subset (CD4+, CD8+, memory, or dextramer-sorted; not recorded which), obtained 15 days after the yellow fever booster vaccination. This receptor was identified in a young man who received the YFV17D yellow fever vaccine. V and J are TRBV12-3 or TRBV12-4 and TRBJ2-3; perhaps TRBD2 as D (5 bases). The CDR3 region is CASSFFAAEGTDTQYF. CDR3 bases: TGTGCCAGCAGTTTCTTTGCGGCAGAGGGAACAGATACGCAGTATTTT.